One and the same sample provided the 11 T cell receptor beta chains below, sequenced in a study of post-analysis software for immune sequencing data. Each TCR beta cDNA library carried unique molecular identifiers. TCRdb reanalysed the PCR reads using MiXCR and keeps one entry per CDR3 protein. The table has 740,000 or so distinct CDR3 sequences, around 50% seen once. Their recognized antigens are unknown. General study findings and limits: There were a few TRBV segments more frequent in patients than controls, and TRBV5-6, TRBV5-1 and TRBV20-1 were among them.

Sequencing was done on a sample of blood. All receptors come from a girl aged 5-17 years with multiple sclerosis.

The chain is built from TRBV20-1 and TRBJ2-1; unclear D gene. This CDR3 is built from 11 residues. Per germline, CDR1 DFQATT and CDR2 SNEGSKA (reference sequence). V lost 3 bases to trimming and J lost 5 bases, with 5 bases between them. CDR3 in DNA: TGCAGTGCTAGTGCAGACAATGAGCAGTTCTTC. This gives the protein CSASADNEQFF.

The genes are TRBV29-1 and TRBJ1-1; TRBD1 agrees at 11 bases. Germline V CDR1 and CDR2: SQVTM, ANQGSEA. The CDR3 is 14 amino acids. V shed 7 bases and J 7 bases; nucleotides not matched to a gene: 11. Written as DNA, the CDR3 is TGCAGCGCGAAATGGGACAGGGGGTTGCTTGAAGCTTTCTTT. Residues: CSAKWDRGLLEAFF.

CDR3 sequence (DNA): TGCAGTGCTAGTGATTGGCGGGATCCAGATACGCAGTATTTT. It is translated as CSASDWRDPDTQYF. The chain uses TRBV20-1 and TRBJ2-3; D is possibly TRBD2 (6 bases). Trimming stripped 3 bases from V and 4 bases from J, with 14 bases between. CDR1 and CDR2 (germline): DFQATT, SNEGSKA (reference sequence). The CDR3 totals 14 residues.

The V gene is TRBV4-1, the J gene TRBJ2-7, with no clear D. Trimming removed 2 bases from V and 2 bases from J, with 7 bases in between. The CDR3 runs 13 residues. Germline-derived CDR1 and CDR2 are MGHRA and YSYEKL. In nucleotides, the CDR3 is TGCGCCAGCAGCCAACCTGGTACCTACGAGCAGTACTTC. This translates into CASSQPGTYEQYF.

This sequence joins TRBV9 and TRBJ2-5; TRBD1 or TRBD2 may be the D gene (6 bases each). The CDR3 is 15 residues long. Trimming took 4 bases from V and 5 from J, leaving 18 bases between them. Per germline, CDR1 SGDLS and CDR2 YYNGEE. CDR3 DNA: TGTGCCAGCAGCCCTGGGAGGACAGTATTGGAGACCCAGTACTTC. Translating it yields CASSPGRTVLETQYF.

This sequence joins TRBV5-1 and TRBJ1-1; D is unresolved. The CDR3 is 14 amino acids. Germline V gives CDR1 SGHRS, CDR2 YFSETQ. The V and J ends lost 0 bases and 0 bases respectively, with 6 bases between them. The CDR3 region is CASSLGPLNTEAFF. CDR3 sequence (DNA): TGCGCCAGCAGCTTGGGACCGCTGAACACTGAAGCTTTCTTT.

This clonotype occurred a few times. This sequence joins TRBV20-1 and TRBJ2-7, with unresolved D. CDR3 length equals 12 residues. The germline V gene has CDR1 DFQATT and CDR2 SNEGSKA (reference sequence). With 7 bases removed from V and 1 base from J, the gap between germline ends came to 11 bases. CDR3: CSVRGQSYEQYF. In nucleotides, the CDR3 is TGCAGTGTTCGCGGCCAATCCTACGAGCAGTACTTC.

The chain has TRBV27 and TRBJ2-6; D unclear. This CDR3 contains 16 residues. V was shortened by 5 bases and J by 0 bases, with 11 bases between the two germline ends. In germline, CDR1 is MNHEY, CDR2 SMNVEV (reference sequence). CDR3 loop: CASSRQVPSGANVLTF. In DNA, the CDR3 is TGTGCCAGCAGTAGGCAGGTTCCCTCTGGGGCCAACGTCCTGACTTTC.

This clonotype occurred a few times. The V call is TRBV6-5, the J call TRBJ2-4; D uncertain. V was cut by 0 bases and J by 0 bases, with 12 bases left in between. The germline V gene encodes CDR1 MNHEY and CDR2 SVGAGI. The CDR3 is made up of 17 amino acids. The CDR3 coding sequence is TGTGCCAGCAGTTACTCGGTGGCAGCACTAGCCAAAAACATTCAGTACTTC. The encoded protein is CASSYSVAALAKNIQYF.

The CDR3 DNA sequence: TGCAGCGTTCAGTCCGGGACAGGGCGATGGGATACGCAGTATTTT. Protein product: CSVQSGTGRWDTQYF. The chain uses TRBV29-1 and TRBJ2-3; 9 positions match TRBD1. Per germline, CDR1 SQVTM and CDR2 ANQGSEA. V dropped 5 bases and J dropped 6; count of bases not matched to a gene: 12. The CDR3 loop spans 15 amino acids.

The sample holds a few counts of this clonotype. The rearrangement uses TRBV6-6 and TRBJ2-7; D may correspond to TRBD1 or TRBD2 (5 bases each). The length of the CDR3 is 14 residues. The germline V gene encodes CDR1 MNHNY and CDR2 SVGAGI (reference sequence). The V end lost 6 bases, the J end lost 3 bases, and 15 bases lay between the germline ends. This CDR3 reads CASRVEGMSYEQYF. Written as DNA, the CDR3 is TGTGCCAGCAGAGTCGAGGGGATGAGCTACGAGCAGTACTTC.